Listed below are T cell receptor beta chains from one sample, sequenced in a study of cytomegalovirus exposure and HLA in healthy donors. The data were produced by immunoSEQ multiplex PCR, yet TCRdb's version contains in-frame clones alone and is incomplete. This sample contains tens of thousands of clones. Sequenced sample: PBMCs. Every receptor here comes from a woman in her forties or fifties in good health and CMV-seropositive. The CDR3 runs from the conserved cysteine through the conserved F or W.

TRBV5-6	CASSPRQGGYEQYF
TRBV18	CASSGQGSETQYF
TRBV19	CASRGTFTEAFF
TRBV7-6	CASSSGQGIATNEKLFF
TRBV6-5	CASSQGLDDTYEQYF
TRBV6-1	CASEGVGNTIYF
TRBV5-4	CASSVTSGRANNEQFF
TRBV9	CASSTQGQGGEAFF
TRBV18	CASTASFDEQYF
TRBV28	CASWNRDVDTEAFF
TRBV2	CASSKEGTSGSETQYF
TRBV29-1	CSVLGTSGTYEQYF
TRBV7-9	CASSLGQTSGEHTGELFF
TRBV4-1	CASSQEGLADEQYF
TRBV29-1	CSATGTDYGYTF
TRBV7-8	CASSLRVAGGNAGELFF
TRBV5-1	CASSLASGTPTDTQYF
TRBV30	CAWSATGGGQPQHF
TRBV11-1	CASTRASGSTETQYF
TRBV19	CASSGQGGYEQYF
TRBV7-2	CASSPGGTANTGELFF
TRBV4-1	CASSQGYGLGEQYF
TRBV6-5	CASSLRGVNEKLFF
TRBV4-3	CASSQLTGGRGTEAFF
TRBV28	CASSLGPWGGGAFF
TRBV6-5	CASSYSMSPYEQYF
TRBV29-1	CSVVESTDTQYF
TRBV11-2	CASSSARGDPQHF
TRBV28	CASSLVASRGYTF
TRBV13	CASSLEGQTEAFF
TRBV28	CASSPMGGNYGYTF
TRBV4-3	CASSQDGVAGYGYTF
TRBV9	CASSVISGVNTGELFF
TRBV27	CASRPMTGLNYGYTF
TRBV5-1	CASRETGYRVEQYF
TRBV6-1	CASSEPGSGANVLTF
TRBV7-6	CASSFGAGDGYTF
TRBV7-6	CASSLAGQGAGTEAFF
TRBV20-1	CSARLGGYTF
TRBV4-3	CASSQDRWTNEKLFF
TRBV18	CASSPPGAKYQETQYF
TRBV5-4	CASSPRGTGFYEQYF
TRBV19	CASSITGFNQPQHF
TRBV5-1	CASSPGTDADTQYF
TRBV28	CASSLYGGAYGYTF
TRBV7-2	CASSLKLAGGTSTDTQYF
TRBV6-5	CASSNRVGNYEQYF
TRBV5-1	CASSFDRGFTF
TRBV5-1	CASNIPGGGETQYF
TRBV2	CASSIKEEMNTEAFF
TRBV28	CASSSQGAVKAAEAFF
TRBV18	CASSPTGGFYSNQPQHF
TRBV14	CASSRASGFFGSSYEQYF